Listed below are T cell receptor beta chains from one sample, sequenced in a study of blood T cell repertoires in COVID-19. TCRdb keeps only in-frame clones here, not all; method: immunoSEQ multiplex PCR. The sample contains about 210,000 clones, around 81% of which appear only once. The sample comprised PBMCs or T cells enriched from blood (not recorded which). These receptor sequences come from a man younger than 40 with acute COVID-19. Both conserved end residues are part of each CDR3. D genes are given only for firm matches. Expanded clones get a size class; other rows say once, few or many, or leave the size out.

v_call	d_call	clone_size	j_call	cdr3_aa	cdr3_nt
TRBV6-5	NA	NA	TRBJ1-2	CASSLDGLGYGYTF	TGTGCCAGCAGTCTAGACGGGTTGGGCTATGGCTACACCTTC
TRBV10-3	NA	NA	TRBJ2-3	CAISEGDFTDTQYF	TGTGCCATCAGTGAGGGGGACTTCACAGATACGCAGTATTTT
TRBV24-1	NA	NA	TRBJ1-5	CATIPGHKNQPQHF	TGTGCCACCATCCCGGGACATAAAAATCAGCCCCAGCATTTT
TRBV6-5	TRBD2	NA	TRBJ2-7	CASSQTSATYEQYF	TGTGCCAGCAGCCAGACTAGCGCTACCTACGAGCAGTACTTC
TRBV7-2	NA	NA	TRBJ1-5	CASSPVANNQPQHF	TGTGCCAGCAGCCCGGTCGCGAACAATCAGCCCCAGCATTTT
TRBV7-2	NA	NA	TRBJ1-1	CASSLAPGLEAFF	TGTGCCAGCAGCTTAGCGCCAGGGCTTGAAGCTTTCTTT
TRBV29-1	TRBD1	NA	TRBJ2-5	CSVEDRGTGDETQYF	TGCAGCGTTGAAGATCGTGGGACAGGGGATGAGACCCAGTACTTC
TRBV10-3	NA	NA	TRBJ1-4	CAISEKGLMEKLFF	TGTGCCATCAGTGAGAAGGGGCTTATGGAAAAACTGTTTTTT
TRBV11-3	TRBD2	NA	TRBJ2-5	CASSLASGGHETQYF	TGTGCCAGCAGCTTAGCTAGCGGGGGACACGAGACCCAGTACTTC
TRBV12-3/TRBV12-4	NA	NA	TRBJ1-2	CASSFTGVRGYTF	TGTGCCAGCAGTTTTACAGGAGTAAGGGGCTACACCTTC
TRBV21-1	NA	NA	TRBJ1-2	CASSTWTDNYGYTF	TGTGCCAGCAGCACCTGGACTGATAACTATGGCTACACCTTC
TRBV28	TRBD1	NA	TRBJ1-5	CASSFPPGQEFNQPQHF	TGTGCCAGCAGTTTCCCTCCGGGACAGGAGTTCAATCAGCCCCAGCATTTT
TRBV9	TRBD1	few	TRBJ1-3	CASSEGGQPGNTIYF	TGTGCCAGCAGCGAAGGGGGACAGCCTGGAAACACCATATATTTT
TRBV6-4	TRBD1	NA	TRBJ1-2	CASSRDRNYGYTF	TGTGCCAGCAGTCGGGACAGAAACTATGGCTACACCTTC
TRBV5-6	TRBD1	NA	TRBJ2-7	CASSFGTGDEQYF	TGTGCCAGCAGCTTTGGGACAGGGGACGAGCAGTACTTC
TRBV3-1/TRBV3-2	NA	NA	TRBJ1-1	CASSLLDTEAFF	TGTGCCAGCAGCCTATTAGACACTGAAGCTTTCTTT
TRBV10-3	NA	NA	TRBJ1-2	CAISGASFYGYTF	TGTGCCATCAGTGGGGCCAGCTTCTATGGCTACACCTTC
TRBV7-7	NA	NA	TRBJ2-3	CASSLAQGPTDTQYF	TGTGCCAGCAGCTTAGCGCAGGGGCCCACAGATACGCAGTATTTT
TRBV6-5	NA	NA	TRBJ1-1	CASITGGRTEAFF	TGTGCCAGCATAACCGGAGGGAGGACTGAAGCTTTCTTT
TRBV11-1	TRBD1	NA	TRBJ2-5	CASSTGQGETQYF	TGTGCCAGCAGCACCGGACAGGGAGAGACCCAGTACTTC
TRBV27	TRBD1	once	TRBJ1-5	CASSRTGLDQPQHF	TGTGCCAGCAGCCGGACAGGGTTGGATCAGCCCCAGCATTTT
TRBV5-1	TRBD1	NA	TRBJ1-1	CASSVYGTGVLSDTEAFF	TGCGCCAGCAGCGTATATGGGACAGGAGTACTCTCGGACACTGAAGCTTTCTTT
TRBV30	NA	NA	TRBJ1-1	CAWTGWGLWTEAFF	TGTGCCTGGACAGGGTGGGGGCTTTGGACTGAAGCTTTCTTT
TRBV10-1	TRBD1	few	TRBJ2-1	CASRAGTGYNEQFF	TGCGCCAGCAGAGCCGGGACAGGTTACAATGAGCAGTTCTTC
TRBV10-2	NA	many	TRBJ1-1	CASGQNTEAFF	TGCGCCAGCGGACAGAACACTGAAGCTTTCTTT
TRBV6-5	NA	NA	TRBJ1-5	CASRQGNQPQHF	TGTGCCAGCAGACAGGGTAATCAGCCCCAGCATTTT
TRBV24-1	TRBD2	NA	TRBJ2-1	CATSDQLAGGLNEQFF	TGTGCCACCAGTGACCAACTAGCGGGGGGCCTCAATGAGCAGTTCTTC
TRBV30	TRBD2	NA	TRBJ2-5	CAWSEGASGGEETQYF	TGTGCCTGGAGTGAAGGGGCTAGCGGGGGGGAGGAGACCCAGTACTTC